This TCR beta chain appears in the sequencing data of a study of shared clonotypes between healthy human individuals. Evenly divided among several immunoSEQ plates was the genomic DNA of each subset. The assay was immunoSEQ multiplex PCR, and TCRdb's table has in-frame clones only and misses some. The table records 550,000 to 700,000 clones, approximately 73% of them present only once. CDR3 length: 14 residues. V was pared by 6 bases and J by 0 bases, with 14 bases between. Looked up from germline, CDR1 is SQVTM and CDR2 is ANQGSEA. The sample was memory CD4+ T cells sorted from blood. Indicated subset: CD45RA-negative fraction. The chain is built from TRBV29-1 and TRBJ2-5; TRBD1 is a possible D gene (6 bases). This clonotype originated in a woman aged 25 to 39 in good health. CDR3 bases: TGCAGCGTCCCACAGGGAACGTACCAAGAGACCCAGTACTTC. As protein: CSVPQGTYQETQYF.